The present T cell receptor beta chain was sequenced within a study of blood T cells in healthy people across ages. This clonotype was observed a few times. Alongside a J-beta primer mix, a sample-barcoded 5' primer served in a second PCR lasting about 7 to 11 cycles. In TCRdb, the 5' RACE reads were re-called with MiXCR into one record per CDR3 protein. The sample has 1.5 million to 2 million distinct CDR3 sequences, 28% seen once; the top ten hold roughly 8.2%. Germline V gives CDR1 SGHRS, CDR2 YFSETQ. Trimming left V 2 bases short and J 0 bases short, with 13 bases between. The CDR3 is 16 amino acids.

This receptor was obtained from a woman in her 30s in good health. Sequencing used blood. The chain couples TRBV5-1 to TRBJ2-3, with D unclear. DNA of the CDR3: TGCGCCAGCAGCTTTGGGGAACCTCCTAGCACAGATACGCAGTATTTT. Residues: CASSFGEPPSTDTQYF. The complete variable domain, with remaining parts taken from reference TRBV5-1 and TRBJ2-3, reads KAGVTQTPRYLIKTRGQQVTLSCSPISGHRSVSWYQQTPGQGLQFLFEYFSETQRNKGNFPGRFSGRQFSNSRSEMNVSTLELGDSALYLCASSFGEPPSTDTQYFGPGTRLTVL.